Listed below are T cell receptor beta chains from one sample, sequenced in a study of CD8 T cells in ankylosing spondylitis. Via MiXCR, TCRdb re-called the 5' RACE reads, giving one row per CDR3 protein. The table includes around 390,000 distinct CDR3 sequences, approximately 20% detected once. Sequenced: blood, either unsorted or a sorted T cell fraction (not recorded which). Receptors originate from a male donor with ankylosing spondylitis. CDR3s include the opening cysteine and the closing phenylalanine or tryptophan. A D gene is named only where the DNA matches it firmly. Clone size is stated in some rows and not others, as once, few, many or a class when expanded.

V	D	J	size	CDR3	DNA
TRBV11-2	-	TRBJ2-1	few	CASSLPQVRSLSYNEQFF	TGTGCCAGCAGCTTACCCCAGGTTAGGAGTCTCTCCTACAATGAGCAGTTCTTC
TRBV7-9	-	TRBJ2-3	-	CASTFVDGRTDTQYF	TGTGCCAGCACGTTCGTCGACGGGAGAACAGATACGCAGTATTTT
TRBV20-1	-	TRBJ1-6	-	CSARGPPGGYNSPLHF	TGCAGTGCTAGAGGGCCTCCGGGAGGTTATAATTCACCCCTCCACTTT
TRBV6-1	-	TRBJ1-1	-	CASSPGVLDTEAFF	TGTGCCAGCAGTCCAGGGGTTCTAGATACTGAAGCTTTCTTT
TRBV29-1	-	TRBJ2-5	-	CRTEEETQYF	TGCAGGACGGAGGAAGAGACCCAGTACTTC
TRBV20-1	-	TRBJ2-3	-	CSASLDRLNTQYF	TGCAGTGCTAGCCTAGACAGGTTAAATACGCAGTATTTT
TRBV6-2/TRBV6-3	-	TRBJ2-7	few	CASSYAGGPRYYEQYF	TGTGCCAGCAGTTACGCCGGCGGTCCTCGATACTACGAGCAGTACTTC
TRBV11-1	-	TRBJ2-1	-	CASSPTADSEQFF	TGTGCCAGCAGCCCAACAGCGGACAGTGAGCAGTTCTTC
TRBV20-1	TRBD2	TRBJ2-1	few	CGGLAGGFLNEQFF	TGCGGTGGACTAGCGGGAGGGTTCCTCAATGAGCAGTTCTTC
TRBV30	-	TRBJ1-3	-	CAWTRGGGENTIYF	TGTGCCTGGACCCGCGGGGGTGGAGAAAACACCATATATTTT
TRBV5-1	-	TRBJ1-4	-	CASSLGPGSNEKLFF	TGCGCCAGCAGCTTGGGTCCAGGGAGTAATGAAAAACTGTTTTTT
TRBV6-1	TRBD1	TRBJ2-7	-	CASRHRDRDRHEQYF	TGTGCCAGCAGGCACCGGGACAGGGATCGTCACGAGCAGTACTTC
TRBV10-3	-	TRBJ2-7	-	CAIGSRPEASSYEQYF	TGTGCCATCGGAAGTCGTCCAGAGGCGAGCTCCTACGAGCAGTACTTC
TRBV5-1	TRBD2	TRBJ2-1	-	CASSLVAAGGPEVLQFF	TGCGCCAGCAGCTTGGTGGCAGCGGGAGGGCCGGAAGTTTTGCAGTTCTTC
TRBV6-5	TRBD1	TRBJ2-2	-	CASSSVTGVRRTGELFF	TGTGCCAGCAGTTCCGTCACAGGGGTGAGACGCACCGGGGAGCTGTTTTTT
TRBV12-3/TRBV12-4	TRBD2	TRBJ2-1	few	CASSLAGGFEQFF	TGTGCCAGCAGTCTAGCGGGAGGGTTTGAGCAGTTCTTC
TRBV20-1	-	TRBJ2-7	-	CSAREGRIYGEQYF	TGCAGTGCTAGGGAAGGGAGAATCTACGGCGAGCAGTACTTC
TRBV7-8	-	TRBJ2-5	few	CASSFGGEAQETQYF	TGTGCCAGCAGCTTCGGGGGAGAGGCCCAAGAGACCCAGTACTTC
TRBV9	-	TRBJ2-1	-	CASSPERLGETHNEQFF	TGTGCCAGCAGCCCAGAAAGACTAGGCGAGACCCACAATGAGCAGTTCTTC
TRBV28	TRBD2	TRBJ2-7	once	CASRPSGRTYEQYF	TGTGCCAGCAGACCTAGCGGGAGGACCTACGAGCAGTACTTC
TRBV5-1	-	TRBJ1-1	few	CASSLVATTEAFF	TGCGCCAGCAGCTTGGTGGCCACCACTGAAGCTTTCTTT
TRBV3-1	-	TRBJ2-2	-	CASSQRSGVFVGTGELFF	TGTGCCAGCAGCCAACGTTCGGGAGTGTTTGTCGGGACCGGGGAGCTGTTTTTT
TRBV29-1	-	TRBJ2-4	few	CSVEDLGADLAKNIQYF	TGCAGCGTTGAAGATCTTGGGGCCGACTTGGCCAAAAACATTCAGTACTTC
TRBV6-6	-	TRBJ1-2	few	CASSKGVNYGYTF	TGTGCCAGCAGTAAAGGGGTTAACTATGGCTACACCTTC
TRBV28	TRBD1	TRBJ1-5	few	CASSLAGTGGIAGNQPQHF	TGTGCCAGCAGTTTGGCCGGGACAGGGGGGATCGCGGGCAATCAGCCCCAGCATTTT
TRBV6-1	-	TRBJ2-7	-	CASRIGLPPYEQYF	TGTGCCAGCAGAATTGGACTACCGCCCTACGAGCAGTACTTC
TRBV28	TRBD2	TRBJ2-5	many	CASSLRAGVGETQYF	TGTGCCAGCAGTTTGCGAGCGGGAGTAGGAGAGACCCAGTACTTC
TRBV20-1	TRBD2	TRBJ2-7	-	CSVTKATAGTYEQYF	TGCAGTGTTACGAAAGCTACAGCGGGAACCTACGAGCAGTACTTC
TRBV5-1	TRBD2	TRBJ2-2	-	CASSPAGQGAQTSGRTGELFF	TGCGCCAGCAGCCCGGCAGGACAGGGGGCGCAGACTAGCGGGAGGACCGGGGAGCTGTTTTTT
TRBV5-6	TRBD2	TRBJ2-7	few	CASSRMTSGTLEQYF	TGTGCCAGCAGCCGAATGACTAGCGGAACCTTAGAGCAGTACTTC
TRBV5-5	-	TRBJ2-5	few	CASGPRETETQYF	TGTGCCAGCGGGCCTAGGGAAACGGAGACCCAGTACTTC
TRBV7-9	-	TRBJ2-2	-	CASSSRSSGTGELFF	TGTGCCAGCAGCTCCCGCAGCTCGGGTACCGGGGAGCTGTTTTTT
TRBV25-1	-	TRBJ2-5	few	CASSAQGPETQYF	TGTGCCAGCAGTGCACAGGGTCCCGAGACCCAGTACTTC
TRBV11-3	TRBD2	TRBJ2-7	once	CASSLPTLAGGYYEQYF	TGTGCCAGCAGCTTACCTACGCTAGCGGGAGGGTACTACGAGCAGTACTTC
TRBV20-1	-	TRBJ2-7	few	CSARVDRRSSYEQYF	TGCAGTGCTAGAGTGGACCGGAGAAGCTCCTACGAGCAGTACTTC
TRBV5-1	TRBD2	TRBJ2-3	many	CASQPQVAGYTDTQYF	TGCGCCAGCCAGCCCCAAGTAGCGGGGTACACAGATACGCAGTATTTT
TRBV7-3	TRBD2	TRBJ2-1	-	CASANPGLAYNEQFF	TGTGCCAGCGCAAATCCGGGACTAGCGTACAATGAGCAGTTCTTC
TRBV27	-	TRBJ1-2	-	CASTPQPAVLGGYTF	TGTGCCAGCACCCCTCAGCCAGCGGTCCTCGGGGGCTACACCTTC
TRBV20-1	-	TRBJ1-2	-	CSARVRGAQGPGYTF	TGCAGTGCTAGAGTGAGGGGGGCGCAAGGACCTGGCTACACCTTC
TRBV7-2	-	TRBJ2-5	-	CASSLDGGVGETQYF	TGTGCCAGCAGCTTAGATGGCGGGGTGGGGGAGACCCAGTACTTC
TRBV12-3/TRBV12-4	-	TRBJ1-2	many	CASSLLDGYTF	TGTGCCAGCAGTTTATTGGATGGCTACACCTTC
TRBV2	TRBD2	TRBJ2-7	few	CASRGLAGNF	TGTGCCAGCAGGGGGCTAGCGGGGAACTTC
TRBV20-1	-	TRBJ1-5	-	CSAADRLSAPSNQPQHF	TGCAGTGCTGCTGACCGTCTCAGTGCCCCGAGCAATCAGCCCCAGCATTTT
TRBV20-1	TRBD2	TRBJ2-6	-	CSASLIAGGPSGANVLTF	TGCAGTGCTAGTCTTATAGCGGGAGGCCCCTCTGGGGCCAACGTCCTGACTTTC